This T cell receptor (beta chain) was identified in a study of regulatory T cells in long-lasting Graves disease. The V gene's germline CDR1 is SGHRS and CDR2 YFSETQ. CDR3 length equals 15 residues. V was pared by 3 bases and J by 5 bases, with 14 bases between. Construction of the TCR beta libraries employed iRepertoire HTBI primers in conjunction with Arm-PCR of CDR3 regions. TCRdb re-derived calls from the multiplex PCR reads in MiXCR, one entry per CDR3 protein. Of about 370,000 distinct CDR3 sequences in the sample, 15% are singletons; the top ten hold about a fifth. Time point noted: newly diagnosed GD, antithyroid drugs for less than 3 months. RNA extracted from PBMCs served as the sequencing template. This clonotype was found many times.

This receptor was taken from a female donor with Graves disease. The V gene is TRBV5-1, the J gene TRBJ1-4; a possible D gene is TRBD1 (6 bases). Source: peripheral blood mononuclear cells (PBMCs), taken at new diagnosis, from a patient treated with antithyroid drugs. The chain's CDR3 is CASSSLEGVNEKLFF. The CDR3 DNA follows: TGCGCCAGCAGCTCTCTCGAGGGGGTAAATGAAAAACTGTTTTTT.